This T cell receptor beta chain was obtained from a study of tumor and adjacent non-tumor tissue in lung cancer. Study background: Stage I to III disease affected ten to eleven men and about five women aged about 30 to 76. Samples averaged roughly 4.4 million productive TCRbeta reads each.

The CDR3 totals 15 residues. The germline V gene encodes CDR1 SGHAT and CDR2 FQNNGV. Points from the study as a whole: Tumor repertoires had a smaller top 100 clone share than normal lung. TCR diversity was significantly greater in tumor than normal lung tissue.

With regard to this clonotype: Its antigen is not known.

TCRbeta libraries were built with three rounds of nested PCR, modified from ARM-PCR. TCRdb analysed the multiplex PCR reads with MiXCR anew, one entry per CDR3 protein. The top ten hold 15% to 20% of the sample, which has about 110,000 distinct CDR3 sequences, 50% to 70% seen once. No cell sorting was done before RNA was extracted from the tissue. This non-tumor lung sample came from over 3 cm beyond the tumor edge. The chain is built from TRBV11-2 and TRBJ2-3, with TRBD1 identical over 8 bases. The sequencing sample was made of distant non-tumor lung tissue. The source of this sequence is a man aged 55 to 70 with non-small cell lung cancer. This chain's CDR3 is CVNGQGTGPTDTQYF. The CDR3 DNA follows: TGTGTCAACGGCCAGGGGACAGGTCCAACAGATACGCAGTATTTT.